This TCR beta chain appears in the sequencing data of a study of T-cell memory formation after mild COVID-19. The length of the CDR3 is 13 residues. Looked up from germline, CDR1 is SGHRS and CDR2 is YFSETQ. Trimming removed 5 bases from V and 3 bases from J, with 10 bases in between. TCRdb independently ran MiXCR on the 5' RACE reads; one entry per CDR3 protein. This sample has more than 400,000 distinct CDR3 sequences, with about 20% found just once. Study results and caveats: A second wave expanding day 15 to 37 was CD4+-biased; contracting clones were balanced.

This clonotype was seen only a few times. Its antigen is not known. The sequenced sample was PBMCs or a T cell subset sorted from them (not recorded which). This sequence originates from an adult woman who had mild COVID-19 (a few samples of this study predate the infection). Cell type and time point are not known. V gene TRBV5-1 combines with J gene TRBJ2-3, with unresolved D. In DNA, the CDR3 is TGCGCCAGCAGAAGGCAAGGGACAGATACGCAGTATTTT. Amino acid sequence: CASRRQGTDTQYF.